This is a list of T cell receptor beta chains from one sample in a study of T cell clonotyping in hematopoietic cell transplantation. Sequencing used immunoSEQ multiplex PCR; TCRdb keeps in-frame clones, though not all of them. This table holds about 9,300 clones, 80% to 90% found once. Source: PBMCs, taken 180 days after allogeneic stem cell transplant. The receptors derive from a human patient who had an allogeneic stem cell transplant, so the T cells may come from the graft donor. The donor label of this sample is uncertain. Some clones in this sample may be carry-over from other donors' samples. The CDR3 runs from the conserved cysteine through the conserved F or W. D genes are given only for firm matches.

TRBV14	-	CASSQGPGRHTIYF
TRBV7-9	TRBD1	CASSEQGALPGELFF
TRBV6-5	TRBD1	CASRQGVEAFF
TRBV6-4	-	CASRREGTNNSPLHF
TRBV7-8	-	CASSTQTRARGTQYF
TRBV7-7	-	CASSRDFNTEAFF
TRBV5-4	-	CASSLQGISSGNTIYF
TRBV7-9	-	CASSFDRYQPQHF
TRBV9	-	CASSGPGKRREQYF
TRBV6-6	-	CASSLRLGEDTQYF
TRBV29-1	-	CSATRGGGTATNEKLFF
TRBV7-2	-	CASSRTYGYTF
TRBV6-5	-	CASSYRQTGREFF
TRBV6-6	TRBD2	CASSYSGGGATDTQYF
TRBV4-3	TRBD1	CASSQGTGAKQETQYF
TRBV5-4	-	CASSTHLSGNTIYF
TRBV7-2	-	CASSLRGPNEKLFF
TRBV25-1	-	CASRDPGLPGSPLHF
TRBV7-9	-	CASSSRGGKGMNTEAFF
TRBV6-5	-	CASTSGQGGLFF
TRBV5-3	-	CARSRNTGSSGNTIYF
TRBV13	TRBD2	CASSDLAGMLGRQFF
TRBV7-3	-	CASSLIPHTQYF
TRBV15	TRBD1	CATSPGRTGGRSYGYTF
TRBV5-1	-	CASSLDPGRNYNEQFF
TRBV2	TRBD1	CASSLGQGKYEQYF
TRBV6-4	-	CASSDSAGSTDTQYF
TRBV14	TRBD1	CASSQRQGALPDTQYF
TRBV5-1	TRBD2	CASMLLAGASEQYF
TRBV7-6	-	CASSPTSINTEAFF
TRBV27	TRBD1	CASSSEAGGIDGYQETQYF
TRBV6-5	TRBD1	CASSPGQENTGELFF
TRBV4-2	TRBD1	CASSQEDRNSPLHF
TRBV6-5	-	CASSYTGFNAGELFF
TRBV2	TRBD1	CASSGDRGRNTEAFF
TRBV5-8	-	CASSPGGDTEAFF
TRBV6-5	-	CASSSPRGGNTEAFF
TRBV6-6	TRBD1	CASSGKGTGEDEKLFF
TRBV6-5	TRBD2	CASSAASGGSYEQYF
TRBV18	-	CASSPDSRGVRYF
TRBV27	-	CASSLVAAVPSYEQYF
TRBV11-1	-	CASSYHRDETQYF
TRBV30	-	CAWSASWGLGDEQFF
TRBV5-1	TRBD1	CASSFSGTGSNSPLHF
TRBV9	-	CASSVEGGGISTDTQYF
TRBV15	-	CATSRGYNEQFF
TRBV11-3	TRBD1	CASSSGQVKETQYF
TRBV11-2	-	CASRIQMGVPSYEQYF
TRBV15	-	CATSFTGANVLTF
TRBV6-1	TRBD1	CASSEVGRGTGANVLTF
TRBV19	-	CASSTGTLQETQYF
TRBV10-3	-	CAISEVFQGAFF
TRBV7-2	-	CASSLAARNQPQHF
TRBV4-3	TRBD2	CASSHFSGGGDNEQFF
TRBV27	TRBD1	CASSGQGSDTQYF
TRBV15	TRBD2	CATSRDLREGGRQETQYF
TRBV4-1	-	CASSSEAPPKGSGNQPQHF